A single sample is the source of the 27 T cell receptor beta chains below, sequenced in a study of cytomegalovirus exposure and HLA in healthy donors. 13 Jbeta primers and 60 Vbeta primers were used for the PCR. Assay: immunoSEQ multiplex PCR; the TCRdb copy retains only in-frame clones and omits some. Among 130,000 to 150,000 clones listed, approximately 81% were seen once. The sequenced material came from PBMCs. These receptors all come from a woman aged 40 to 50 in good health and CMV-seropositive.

The CDR3 sequence: CASSAQETHTGELFF. For the CDR3, the DNA is TGCGCCAGCAGCGCGCAGGAAACGCACACCGGGGAGCTGTTTTTT. The chain recombines TRBV5-1 with TRBJ2-2; D is ambiguous. This CDR3 contains 15 residues. V dropped 4 bases and J dropped 3 bases, with 13 bases sitting between them. CDR1 is SGHRS, CDR2 YFSETQ, per germline.

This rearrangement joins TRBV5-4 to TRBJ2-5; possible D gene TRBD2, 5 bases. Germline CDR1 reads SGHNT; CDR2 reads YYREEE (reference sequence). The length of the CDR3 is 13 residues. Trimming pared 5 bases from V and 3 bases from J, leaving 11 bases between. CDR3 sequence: CASSHSREETQYF. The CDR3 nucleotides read TGTGCCAGCAGTCACTCGAGGGAAGAGACCCAGTACTTC.

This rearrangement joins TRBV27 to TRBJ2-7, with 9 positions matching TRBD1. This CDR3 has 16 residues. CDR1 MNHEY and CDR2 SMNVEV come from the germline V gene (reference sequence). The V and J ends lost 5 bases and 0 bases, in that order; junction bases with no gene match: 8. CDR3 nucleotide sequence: TGTGCCAGCAGTCGGTCCGGACAGGGGAGCTCCTACGAGCAGTACTTC. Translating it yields CASSRSGQGSSYEQYF.

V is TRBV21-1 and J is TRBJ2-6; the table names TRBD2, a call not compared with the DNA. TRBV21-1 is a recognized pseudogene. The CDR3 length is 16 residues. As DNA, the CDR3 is TGTGCCAGCCCGGGGAGGAACAGAGCTGGGGCCAACGTCCTGACTTTC. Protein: CASPGRNRAGANVLTF.

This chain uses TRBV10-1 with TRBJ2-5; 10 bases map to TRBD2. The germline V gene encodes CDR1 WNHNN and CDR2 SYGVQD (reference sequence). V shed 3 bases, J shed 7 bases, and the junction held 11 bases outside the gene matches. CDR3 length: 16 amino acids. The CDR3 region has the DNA TGCGCCAGCAGTGATCATAGCGGGGGGACCGGCGGGACCCAGTACTTC. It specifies CASSDHSGGTGGTQYF.

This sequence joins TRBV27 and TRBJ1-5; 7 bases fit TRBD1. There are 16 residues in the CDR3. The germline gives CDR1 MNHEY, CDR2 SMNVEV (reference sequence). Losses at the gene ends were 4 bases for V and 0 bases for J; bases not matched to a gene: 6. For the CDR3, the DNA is TGTGCCAGCAGTTCAATACAGGGGATTAGCAATCAGCCCCAGCATTTT. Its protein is CASSSIQGISNQPQHF.

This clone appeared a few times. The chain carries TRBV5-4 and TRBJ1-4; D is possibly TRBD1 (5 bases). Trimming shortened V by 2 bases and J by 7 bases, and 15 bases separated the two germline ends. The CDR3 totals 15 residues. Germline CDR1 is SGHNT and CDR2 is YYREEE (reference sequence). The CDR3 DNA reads TGTGCCAGCAGCTTTTTAGGGAAGGGGCGTGAAAAACTGTTTTTT. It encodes CASSFLGKGREKLFF.

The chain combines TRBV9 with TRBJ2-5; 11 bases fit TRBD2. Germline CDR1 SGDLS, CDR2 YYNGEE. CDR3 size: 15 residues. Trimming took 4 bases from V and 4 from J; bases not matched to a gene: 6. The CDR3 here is CASSYNSGGGETQYF. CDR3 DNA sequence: TGTGCCAGCAGCTATAATAGCGGGGGGGGAGAGACCCAGTACTTC.

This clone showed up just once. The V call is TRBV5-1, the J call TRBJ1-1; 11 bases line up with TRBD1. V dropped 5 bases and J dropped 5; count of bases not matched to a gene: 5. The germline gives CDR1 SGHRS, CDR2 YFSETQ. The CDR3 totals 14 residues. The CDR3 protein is CASRPGTGGTEAFF. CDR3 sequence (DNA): TGCGCCAGCAGACCCGGGACAGGGGGGACTGAAGCTTTCTTT.

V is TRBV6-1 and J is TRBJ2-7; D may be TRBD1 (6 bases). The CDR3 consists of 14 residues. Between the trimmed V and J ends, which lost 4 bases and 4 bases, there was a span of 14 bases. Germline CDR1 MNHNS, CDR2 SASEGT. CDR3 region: CASSGGGRVYEQYF. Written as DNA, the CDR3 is TGTGCCAGCAGTGGAGGGGGTCGGGTATACGAGCAGTACTTC.

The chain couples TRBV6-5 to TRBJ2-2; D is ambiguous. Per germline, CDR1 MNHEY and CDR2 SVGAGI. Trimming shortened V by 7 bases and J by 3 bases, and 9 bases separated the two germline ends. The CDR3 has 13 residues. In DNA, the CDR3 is TGTGCCAGCATTCGAACAGACACCGGGGAGCTGTTTTTT. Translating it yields CASIRTDTGELFF.

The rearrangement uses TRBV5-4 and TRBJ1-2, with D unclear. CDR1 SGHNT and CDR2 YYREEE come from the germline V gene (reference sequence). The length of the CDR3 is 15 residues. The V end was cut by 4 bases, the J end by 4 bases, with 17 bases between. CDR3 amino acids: CASSQESGESYGYTF. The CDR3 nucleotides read TGTGCCAGCAGCCAAGAAAGTGGGGAGAGCTATGGCTACACCTTC.

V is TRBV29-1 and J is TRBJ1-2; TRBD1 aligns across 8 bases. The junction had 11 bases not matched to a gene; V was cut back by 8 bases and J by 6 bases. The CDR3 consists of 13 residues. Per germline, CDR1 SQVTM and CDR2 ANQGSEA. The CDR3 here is CSFWEDREHGYTF. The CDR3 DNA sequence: TGCAGCTTTTGGGAGGACAGGGAACATGGCTACACCTTC.

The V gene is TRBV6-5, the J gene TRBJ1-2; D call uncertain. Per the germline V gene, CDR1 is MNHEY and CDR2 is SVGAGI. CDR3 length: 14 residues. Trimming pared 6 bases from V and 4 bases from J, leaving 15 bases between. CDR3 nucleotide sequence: TGTGCCAGCAGCGAAACCCCAAGGAGCTATGGCTACACCTTC. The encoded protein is CASSETPRSYGYTF.

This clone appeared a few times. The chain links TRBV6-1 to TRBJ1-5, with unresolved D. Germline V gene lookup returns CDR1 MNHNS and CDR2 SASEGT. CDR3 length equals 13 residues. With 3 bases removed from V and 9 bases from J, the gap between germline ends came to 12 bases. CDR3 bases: TGTGCCAGCAGTGAGGTGGGCATTGGGCCCCAGCATTTT. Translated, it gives CASSEVGIGPQHF.

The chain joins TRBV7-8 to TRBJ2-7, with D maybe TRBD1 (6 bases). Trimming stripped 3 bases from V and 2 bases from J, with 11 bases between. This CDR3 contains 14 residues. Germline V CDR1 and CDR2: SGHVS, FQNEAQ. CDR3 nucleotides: TGTGCCAGCAGCTTGGGGGCCTCGGCCTACGAGCAGTACTTC. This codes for CASSLGASAYEQYF.

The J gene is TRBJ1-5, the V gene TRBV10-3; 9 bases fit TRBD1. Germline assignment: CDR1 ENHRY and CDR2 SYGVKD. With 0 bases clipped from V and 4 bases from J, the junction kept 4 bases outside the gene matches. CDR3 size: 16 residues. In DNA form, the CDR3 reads TGTGCCATCAGTGAGTCCGGACAGGGGAGTAATCAGCCCCAGCATTTT. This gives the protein CAISESGQGSNQPQHF.

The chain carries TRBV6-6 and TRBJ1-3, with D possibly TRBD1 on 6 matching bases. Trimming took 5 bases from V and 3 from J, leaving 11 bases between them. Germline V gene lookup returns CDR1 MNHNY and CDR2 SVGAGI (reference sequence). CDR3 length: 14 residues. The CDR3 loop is CASSPQGSGNTIYF. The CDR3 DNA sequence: TGTGCCAGCAGTCCCCAGGGGAGTGGAAACACCATATATTTT.

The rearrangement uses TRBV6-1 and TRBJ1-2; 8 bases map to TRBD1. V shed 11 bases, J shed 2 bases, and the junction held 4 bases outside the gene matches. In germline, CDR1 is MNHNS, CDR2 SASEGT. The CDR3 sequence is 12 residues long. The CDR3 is CAGRTGNYGYTF. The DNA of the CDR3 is TGTGCCGGACGGACAGGGAACTATGGCTACACCTTC.

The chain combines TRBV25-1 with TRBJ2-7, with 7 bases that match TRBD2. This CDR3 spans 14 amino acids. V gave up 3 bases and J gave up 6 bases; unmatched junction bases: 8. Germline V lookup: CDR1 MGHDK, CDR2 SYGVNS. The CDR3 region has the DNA TGTGCCAGCAGTGATCCTGGGTCGGGGGGCGAGCAGTACTTC. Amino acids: CASSDPGSGGEQYF.

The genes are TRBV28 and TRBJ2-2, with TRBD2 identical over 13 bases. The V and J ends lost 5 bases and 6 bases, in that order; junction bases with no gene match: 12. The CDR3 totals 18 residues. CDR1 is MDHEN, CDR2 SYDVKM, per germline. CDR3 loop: CASSLPAGLAGPAGELFF. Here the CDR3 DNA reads TGTGCCAGCAGTCTCCCAGCGGGACTAGCGGGACCTGCCGGGGAGCTGTTTTTT. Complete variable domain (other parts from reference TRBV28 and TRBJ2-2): DVKVTQSSRYLVKRTGEKVFLECVQDMDHENMFWYRQDPGLGLRLIYFSYDVKMKEKGDIPEGYSVSREKKERFSLILESASTNQTSMYLCASSLPAGLAGPAGELFFGEGSRLTVL.

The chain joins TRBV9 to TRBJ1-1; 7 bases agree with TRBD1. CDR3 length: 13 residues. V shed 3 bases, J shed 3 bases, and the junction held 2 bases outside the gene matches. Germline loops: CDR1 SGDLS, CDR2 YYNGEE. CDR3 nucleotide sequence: TGTGCCAGCAGCGCCGGGACAGACACTGAAGCTTTCTTT. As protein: CASSAGTDTEAFF.

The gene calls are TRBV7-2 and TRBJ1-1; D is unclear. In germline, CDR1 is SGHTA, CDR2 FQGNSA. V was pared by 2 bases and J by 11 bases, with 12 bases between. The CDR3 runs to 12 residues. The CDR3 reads CASSLNEGGAFF. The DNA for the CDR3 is TGTGCCAGCAGCTTAAACGAGGGAGGGGCTTTCTTT.

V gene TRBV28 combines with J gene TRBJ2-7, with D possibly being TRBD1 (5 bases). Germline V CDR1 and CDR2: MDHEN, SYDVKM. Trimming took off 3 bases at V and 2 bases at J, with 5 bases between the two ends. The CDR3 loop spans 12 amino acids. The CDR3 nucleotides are TGTGCCAGCAGTTTGACAGCCTACGAGCAGTACTTC. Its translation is CASSLTAYEQYF. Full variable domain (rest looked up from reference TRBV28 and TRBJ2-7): DVKVTQSSRYLVKRTGEKVFLECVQDMDHENMFWYRQDPGLGLRLIYFSYDVKMKEKGDIPEGYSVSREKKERFSLILESASTNQTSMYLCASSLTAYEQYFGPGTRLTVT.

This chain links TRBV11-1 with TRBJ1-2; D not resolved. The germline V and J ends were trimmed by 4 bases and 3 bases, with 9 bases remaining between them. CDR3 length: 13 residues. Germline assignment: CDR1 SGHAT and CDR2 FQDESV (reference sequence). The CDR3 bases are TGTGCCAGCAGCTCCAGACGGGACTATGGCTACACCTTC. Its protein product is CASSSRRDYGYTF.

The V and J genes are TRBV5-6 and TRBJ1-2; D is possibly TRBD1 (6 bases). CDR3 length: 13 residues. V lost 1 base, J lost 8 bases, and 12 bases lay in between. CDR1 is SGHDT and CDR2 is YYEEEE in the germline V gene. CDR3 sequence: CASSLQGWQGYTF. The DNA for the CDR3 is TGTGCCAGCAGCTTGCAGGGGTGGCAGGGCTACACCTTC. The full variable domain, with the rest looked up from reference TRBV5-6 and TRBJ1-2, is DAGVTQSPTHLIKTRGQQVTLRCSPKSGHDTVSWYQQALGQGPQFIFQYYEEEERQRGNFPDRFSGHQFPNYSSELNVNALLLGDSALYLCASSLQGWQGYTFGSGTRLTVV.

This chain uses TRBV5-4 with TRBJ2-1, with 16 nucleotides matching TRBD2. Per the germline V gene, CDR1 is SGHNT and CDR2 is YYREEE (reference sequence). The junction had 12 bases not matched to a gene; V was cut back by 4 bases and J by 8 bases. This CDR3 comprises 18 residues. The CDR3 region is CASSPGTSGGANLYEQFF. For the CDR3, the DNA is TGTGCCAGCAGCCCGGGGACTAGCGGGGGGGCGAATCTCTATGAGCAGTTCTTC.